This is a list of T cell receptor beta chains from one sample in a study of cytomegalovirus exposure and HLA in healthy donors. The method was immunoSEQ multiplex PCR; TCRdb's version includes in-frame clones alone and lacks a portion of them. The table records 150,000 to 200,000 clones, approximately 81% of them present only once. The sequencing input was PBMCs. These receptors originate from a man younger than 30 in good health and CMV-seropositive. The CDR3 runs from the conserved cysteine through the conserved F or W. Each record gives: V gene, clone size, D gene, J gene, CDR3 protein, CDR3 DNA. A D gene is named only where the DNA matches it firmly. The size field is filled for only some rows; it gives once, few, many or a size class.

v_gene: TRBV5-6
abundance: .
d_gene: TRBD1
j_gene: TRBJ2-7
CDR3aa: CASSHNPYRGRTGEQYF
CDR3nt: TGTGCCAGCAGCCATAACCCATACAGGGGGAGGACTGGCGAGCAGTACTTC

v_gene: TRBV6-1
abundance: .
d_gene: .
j_gene: TRBJ2-2
CDR3aa: CASSGSIAGELFF
CDR3nt: TGTGCCAGCAGTGGTAGTATCGCCGGGGAGCTGTTTTTT

v_gene: TRBV5-4
abundance: .
d_gene: TRBD1
j_gene: TRBJ2-2
CDR3aa: CASTGGTGELFF
CDR3nt: TGTGCCAGCACAGGGGGCACCGGGGAGCTGTTTTTT

v_gene: TRBV9
abundance: .
d_gene: TRBD2
j_gene: TRBJ2-1
CDR3aa: CASSAPFSGSSYNEQFF
CDR3nt: TGTGCCAGCAGCGCACCTTTTAGCGGGAGCTCCTACAATGAGCAGTTCTTC

v_gene: TRBV19
abundance: .
d_gene: .
j_gene: TRBJ2-5
CDR3aa: CASSARGQETQYF
CDR3nt: TGTGCCAGTAGTGCTAGGGGGCAAGAGACCCAGTACTTC

v_gene: TRBV10-1
abundance: .
d_gene: .
j_gene: TRBJ2-7
CDR3aa: CARCGEPFCYEQYF
CDR3nt: TGCGCCAGATGTGGGGAGCCCTTCTGCTACGAGCAGTACTTC

v_gene: TRBV6-5
abundance: .
d_gene: TRBD1
j_gene: TRBJ2-1
CDR3aa: CASSYRDSSYNEQFF
CDR3nt: TGTGCCAGCAGTTACCGGGACAGCTCCTACAATGAGCAGTTCTTC

v_gene: TRBV9
abundance: .
d_gene: .
j_gene: TRBJ2-3
CDR3aa: CASSVATSRGRTDTQYF
CDR3nt: TGTGCCAGCAGCGTAGCTACGAGTAGGGGCCGGACAGATACGCAGTATTTT

v_gene: TRBV19
abundance: .
d_gene: .
j_gene: TRBJ1-1
CDR3aa: CATGGRRINTEAFF
CDR3nt: TGTGCCACCGGAGGGAGGCGAATCAACACTGAAGCTTTCTTT

v_gene: TRBV20-1
abundance: .
d_gene: .
j_gene: TRBJ1-5
CDR3aa: CSASFGQPQHF
CDR3nt: TGCAGTGCTAGCTTCGGGCAGCCCCAGCATTTT

v_gene: TRBV11-2
abundance: .
d_gene: TRBD1
j_gene: TRBJ2-7
CDR3aa: CASSSRGGVGSYEQYF
CDR3nt: TGTGCCAGCAGCTCAAGAGGGGGCGTCGGATCCTACGAGCAGTACTTC

v_gene: TRBV15
abundance: .
d_gene: .
j_gene: TRBJ1-3
CDR3aa: CATSILSGNTIYF
CDR3nt: TGTGCCACCAGCATCCTTTCCGGAAACACCATATATTTT

v_gene: TRBV7-9
abundance: .
d_gene: .
j_gene: TRBJ2-6
CDR3aa: CASSRNRAGANGLTF
CDR3nt: TGTGCCAGCAGCCGTAACAGGGCTGGGGCCAACGGCCTGACTTTC

v_gene: TRBV5-1
abundance: .
d_gene: TRBD1
j_gene: TRBJ1-2
CDR3aa: CASSTGQGLGRNYGYTF
CDR3nt: TGCGCCAGCAGTACCGGACAGGGGCTAGGCCGGAACTATGGCTACACCTTC

v_gene: TRBV5-1
abundance: .
d_gene: TRBD2
j_gene: TRBJ2-3
CDR3aa: CASSLASGGTDTQYF
CDR3nt: TGCGCCAGCAGCTTGGCTAGCGGGGGCACAGATACGCAGTATTTT

v_gene: TRBV30
abundance: few
d_gene: .
j_gene: TRBJ2-3
CDR3aa: CAWSSSRETTQYF
CDR3nt: TGTGCCTGGAGTTCTAGTAGGGAGACGACGCAGTATTTT

v_gene: TRBV4-2
abundance: .
d_gene: TRBD2
j_gene: TRBJ2-3
CDR3aa: CASSQDRLAGGPTTDTQYF
CDR3nt: TGTGCCAGCAGCCAAGATCGTCTAGCGGGGGGCCCTACCACAGATACGCAGTATTTT

v_gene: TRBV6-1
abundance: .
d_gene: TRBD2
j_gene: TRBJ2-2
CDR3aa: CASSLLRGDTGELFF
CDR3nt: TGTGCCAGCAGCCTCCTGCGGGGGGACACCGGGGAGCTGTTTTTT

v_gene: TRBV5-4
abundance: .
d_gene: TRBD1
j_gene: TRBJ2-3
CDR3aa: CASSLKSQGATDTQYF
CDR3nt: TGTGCCAGCAGCTTGAAGTCCCAGGGGGCGACCGATACGCAGTATTTT

v_gene: TRBV11-2
abundance: .
d_gene: TRBD1
j_gene: TRBJ2-6
CDR3aa: CASNRGGTGSGANVLTF
CDR3nt: TGTGCCAGCAACAGGGGTGGGACAGGGTCTGGGGCCAACGTCCTGACTTTC

v_gene: TRBV7-6
abundance: .
d_gene: .
j_gene: TRBJ1-5
CDR3aa: CASSLALNQPQHF
CDR3nt: TGTGCCAGCAGCTTAGCCCTGAATCAGCCCCAGCATTTT

v_gene: TRBV27
abundance: .
d_gene: .
j_gene: TRBJ1-5
CDR3aa: CASSLLSGVSNQPQHF
CDR3nt: TGTGCCAGCAGTTTATTGTCGGGGGTCAGCAATCAGCCCCAGCATTTT

v_gene: TRBV7-9
abundance: .
d_gene: .
j_gene: TRBJ1-2
CDR3aa: CASSLVGGDNGYTF
CDR3nt: TGTGCCAGCAGCTTAGTCGGGGGGGACAATGGCTACACCTTC

v_gene: TRBV7-6
abundance: .
d_gene: TRBD2
j_gene: TRBJ2-7
CDR3aa: CASSLAGGGDEQYF
CDR3nt: TGTGCCAGCAGCTTAGCGGGCGGGGGAGACGAGCAGTACTTC

v_gene: TRBV5-1
abundance: .
d_gene: TRBD1
j_gene: TRBJ2-3
CDR3aa: CASSWTGVGTDTQYF
CDR3nt: TGCGCCAGCAGCTGGACAGGGGTAGGGACAGATACGCAGTATTTT

v_gene: TRBV7-9
abundance: .
d_gene: .
j_gene: TRBJ1-2
CDR3aa: CASPEGDHGYTF
CDR3nt: TGTGCCAGCCCCGAGGGAGATCATGGCTACACCTTC

v_gene: TRBV15
abundance: .
d_gene: .
j_gene: TRBJ2-2
CDR3aa: CATSRERGGRVDGELFF
CDR3nt: TGTGCCACCAGCAGAGAGCGCGGGGGCCGGGTCGACGGGGAGCTGTTTTTT

v_gene: TRBV9
abundance: few
d_gene: .
j_gene: TRBJ1-1
CDR3aa: CASSVAAQNTEAFF
CDR3nt: TGTGCCAGCAGCGTAGCCGCGCAGAACACTGAAGCTTTCTTT

v_gene: TRBV5-4
abundance: .
d_gene: TRBD2
j_gene: TRBJ2-3
CDR3aa: CASSLEGTSGSTDTQYF
CDR3nt: TGTGCCAGCAGCTTGGAGGGGACTAGCGGCAGCACAGATACGCAGTATTTT

v_gene: TRBV15
abundance: .
d_gene: .
j_gene: TRBJ2-4
CDR3aa: CATSRDQGSLAKNIQYF
CDR3nt: TGTGCCACCAGCAGAGATCAGGGGAGTTTAGCCAAAAACATTCAGTACTTC

v_gene: TRBV10-3
abundance: .
d_gene: TRBD1
j_gene: TRBJ1-3
CDR3aa: CAIRPQGNSGNTIYF
CDR3nt: TGTGCCATCAGGCCACAGGGGAATTCTGGAAACACCATATATTTT

v_gene: TRBV5-6
abundance: .
d_gene: .
j_gene: TRBJ1-2
CDR3aa: CASSLWGDGYTF
CDR3nt: TGTGCCAGCAGCTTGTGGGGGGATGGCTACACCTTC

v_gene: TRBV13
abundance: .
d_gene: TRBD1
j_gene: TRBJ1-2
CDR3aa: CASSLAKTGTGGGGYTF
CDR3nt: TGTGCCAGCAGCTTAGCCAAAACCGGGACAGGGGGCGGTGGCTACACCTTC

v_gene: TRBV27
abundance: .
d_gene: .
j_gene: TRBJ2-7
CDR3aa: CASSSRQEFYEQYF
CDR3nt: TGTGCCAGCAGTTCCAGACAGGAGTTCTACGAGCAGTACTTC

v_gene: TRBV11-2
abundance: .
d_gene: .
j_gene: TRBJ2-5
CDR3aa: CASSREQETQYF
CDR3nt: TGTGCCAGCTCTCGGGAGCAAGAGACCCAGTACTTC

v_gene: TRBV5-1
abundance: .
d_gene: TRBD2
j_gene: TRBJ2-5
CDR3aa: CASSLEASGGLARETQYF
CDR3nt: TGCGCCAGCAGCTTGGAGGCTAGCGGGGGCCTGGCTCGAGAGACCCAGTACTTC